The 14 T cell receptor beta chains below all came from one sample that was sequenced in a study of cytomegalovirus exposure and HLA in healthy donors. The PCR had 60 Vbeta and 13 Jbeta primers. Repertoires were generated with immunoSEQ multiplex PCR, while TCRdb's copy carries only in-frame clones and drops some. The sample records approximately 200,000 clones, nearly 80% being singletons. The sequenced sample was PBMCs. These receptors were collected from a woman in her twenties or thirties in good health and CMV-seropositive.

The rearrangement joins TRBV6-5 to TRBJ2-1; 10 nucleotides agree with TRBD2. In germline, CDR1 is MNHEY, CDR2 SVGAGI. The CDR3 covers 14 residues. Trimming at V came to 4 bases and at J to 5 bases, leaving 2 bases not matched to a gene. The CDR3 region is CASSLAGGDNEQFF. Written as DNA, the CDR3 is TGTGCCAGCAGTTTAGCGGGAGGCGACAATGAGCAGTTCTTC.

This clone was observed a single time. This rearrangement joins TRBV29-1 to TRBJ2-1, with 9 positions matching TRBD1. The CDR3 contains 15 residues. The trim removed 2 bases at V and 2 bases at J, leaving 4 bases unmatched. The germline V gene has CDR1 SQVTM and CDR2 ANQGSEA. Here the CDR3 reads CSVEKGQGPYNEQFF. CDR3 DNA: TGCAGCGTTGAAAAGGGACAGGGCCCCTACAATGAGCAGTTCTTC.

CDR3 DNA sequence: TGTGCCAGCAGTGAGGGATCCACTGAAGCTTTCTTT. Protein sequence: CASSEGSTEAFF. The chain uses TRBV27 and TRBJ1-1; D remains ambiguous. This CDR3 region has 12 residues. The ends were cut back, 5 bases at V and 4 bases at J, with 8 bases in the middle. Germline CDR1 MNHEY, CDR2 SMNVEV (reference sequence).

The chain couples TRBV4-3 to TRBJ2-5; 7 positions agree with TRBD1. This CDR3 has 15 residues. CDR1 and CDR2 from the germline V gene are LGHNA and YSLEER. V shed 5 bases, J shed 5 bases, and the junction held 11 bases outside the gene matches. For the CDR3, the DNA is TGCGCCAGCAGCGTCAGTGACAGGGTTTGGGAGACCCAGTACTTC. It yields the protein CASSVSDRVWETQYF.

A remark on this clone: One junction end disagrees with the germline gene, perhaps due to a read error. This chain links TRBV7-7 with TRBJ2-5; D might be TRBD2 (6 bases). The CDR3 totals 14 residues. Germline V gene lookup returns CDR1 SSHAT and CDR2 FNYEAQ (reference sequence). The CDR3 region is CASTPSGSQETQYF. CDR3 DNA: TGTGCTAGCACCCCGAGCGGGTCCCAAGAGACCCAGTACTTC.

This sequence joins TRBV4-1 and TRBJ2-4; 9 bases map to TRBD1. The V gene end was trimmed by 0 bases and the J gene end by 0 bases; junction bases not matched to a gene: 12. The CDR3 has 20 residues. Germline lookup yields CDR1 MGHRA and CDR2 YSYEKL. The CDR3, as DNA: TGCGCCAGCAGCCAAGATTTAGGGACAGGGATGGTGGGAGCCAAAAACATTCAGTACTTC. It yields the protein CASSQDLGTGMVGAKNIQYF.

The CDR3 nucleotides are TGTGCCAGCAATGCCGGGATTCTAAACTATGGCTACACCTTC. Protein product: CASNAGILNYGYTF. The chain is built from TRBV9 and TRBJ1-2; D is undetermined. Between the trimmed V and J ends, which lost 6 bases and 2 bases, there was a span of 14 bases. This CDR3 is built from 14 residues. Germline V gene data show CDR1 as SGDLS and CDR2 as YYNGEE.

This clone is a singleton in its sample. The chain recombines TRBV28 with TRBJ2-7; tentative D call: TRBD1 (5 bases). Trimming took off 3 bases at V and 1 base at J, with 13 bases between the two ends. CDR1 MDHEN and CDR2 SYDVKM come from the germline V gene. The CDR3 has 15 amino acids. CDR3 bases: TGTGCCAGCAGTTTTTTCCAGGGCACATCCTACGAGCAGTACTTC. It codes for CASSFFQGTSYEQYF. Together with reference TRBV28 and TRBJ2-7, the CDR3 gives the full variable domain: DVKVTQSSRYLVKRTGEKVFLECVQDMDHENMFWYRQDPGLGLRLIYFSYDVKMKEKGDIPEGYSVSREKKERFSLILESASTNQTSMYLCASSFFQGTSYEQYFGPGTRLTVT.

The chain carries TRBV27 and TRBJ1-1; D ambiguous. This CDR3 region has 11 residues. The germline V gene has CDR1 MNHEY and CDR2 SMNVEV (reference sequence). V was cut by 8 bases and J by 6 bases, with 10 bases left in between. In DNA, the CDR3 is TGTGCCAGCTGGAGAGGCCCTGAAGCTTTCTTT. It yields the protein CASWRGPEAFF.

This clone was seen only once. V and J are TRBV6-1 and TRBJ1-5; 7 nucleotides line up with TRBD1. The germline CDR1 and CDR2 sequences are MNHNS and SASEGT. V shed 6 bases and J 2 bases; nucleotides not matched to a gene: 4. The CDR3 totals 14 residues. The CDR3 loop reads CASRYRGGNQPQHF. DNA of the CDR3: TGTGCCAGCAGGTACAGGGGAGGCAATCAGCCCCAGCATTTT.

The chain has TRBV6-5 and TRBJ1-1; D not resolved. The CDR3 extends over 13 amino acids. Trimming shortened V by 5 bases and J by 0 bases, and 7 bases separated the two germline ends. The germline gives CDR1 MNHEY, CDR2 SVGAGI. The CDR3 sequence: CASSITLNTEAFF. DNA of the CDR3: TGTGCCAGCAGTATAACACTGAACACTGAAGCTTTCTTT.

Notes on this clone: The identical CDR3 is also encoded by other nucleotide sequences in the sample. V is TRBV27 and J is TRBJ1-2; no reliable D call. This CDR3 is built from 13 residues. Germline CDR1 MNHEY, CDR2 SMNVEV (reference sequence). V lost 0 bases, J lost 7 bases, and 9 bases lay in between. The chain's CDR3 is CASSLSGGGGYTF. The CDR3 DNA reads TGTGCCAGCAGTTTATCTGGTGGCGGTGGCTACACCTTC.

The sample holds one count of this clone. The V and J genes are TRBV28 and TRBJ2-3, with D tentatively TRBD1 (6 bases). The V end was cut by 3 bases, the J end by 1 base, with 14 bases between. This CDR3 has 16 residues. The germline CDR1 and CDR2 sequences are MDHEN and SYDVKM. The CDR3 sequence is CASSFGTGWRTDTQYF. The CDR3 bases are TGTGCCAGCAGTTTCGGTACAGGGTGGCGCACAGATACGCAGTATTTT.

There are a few counts of this clone. The chain joins TRBV7-2 to TRBJ1-4, with a weak D call TRBD1 (6 bases). V lost 2 bases to trimming and J lost 15 bases, with 13 bases between them. Looked up from germline, CDR1 is SGHTA and CDR2 is FQGNSA. The CDR3 runs to 12 residues. The CDR3 sequence: CASSLNRESLFF. The CDR3, as DNA: TGTGCCAGCAGCTTAAACAGGGAGAGTTTGTTTTTT.